These 23 T cell receptor beta chains share one sample of origin, sequenced in a study of shared clonotypes between healthy human individuals. Sequenced by immunoSEQ multiplex PCR; TCRdb stores in-frame clones only, minus some. Among about 510,000 clones, roughly 78% were seen once, and the ten largest hold 10% to 15%. The sequencing sample was made of PBMCs. Receptors were obtained from a woman aged 40 to 50 in good health. Some clones in this sample may be carry-over from other donors' samples.

V and J are TRBV7-2 and TRBJ1-2; 7 bases match TRBD1. Germline assignment: CDR1 SGHTA and CDR2 FQGNSA. The length of the CDR3 is 15 residues. Losses at the gene ends were 1 base for V and 8 bases for J; bases not matched to a gene: 10. CDR3 protein: CASSLGRGGAWGYTF. CDR3 DNA sequence: TGTGCCAGCAGCTTAGGGAGAGGGGGCGCGTGGGGCTACACCTTC. The full variable domain, rest sourced from reference TRBV7-2 and TRBJ1-2, is GAGVSQSPSNKVTEKGKDVELRCDPISGHTALYWYRQSLGQGLEFLIYFQGNSAPDKSGLPSDRFSAERTGGSVSTLTIQRTQQEDSAVYLCASSLGRGGAWGYTFGSGTRLTVV.

The chain links TRBV27 to TRBJ2-1; 9 bases map to TRBD2. Germline lookup yields CDR1 MNHEY and CDR2 SMNVEV (reference sequence). The CDR3 spans 15 residues. The ends lost 5 bases at V and 3 bases at J; junction bases unmatched: 5. In DNA, the CDR3 is TGTGCCAGCAGTCAGACTAGCGGACTCTACAATGAGCAGTTCTTC. It is translated as CASSQTSGLYNEQFF.

Turning to this clone: The sample carries other DNA sequences with the same CDR3. The chain uses TRBV19 and TRBJ2-6; TRBD1 aligns across 9 bases. From germline, CDR1 is LNHDA and CDR2 SQIVND (reference sequence). This CDR3 is 15 amino acids long. J was trimmed by 4 bases and V by 4 bases; bases with no gene match: 2. The CDR3, as DNA: TGTGCCAGTAGTAACAGGGGGCCAGGGGCCAACGTCCTGACTTTC. The encoded protein is CASSNRGPGANVLTF.

The chain carries TRBV7-3 and TRBJ2-3, with 8 bases identical to TRBD1. The ends lost 7 bases at V and 6 bases at J; junction bases unmatched: 6. The CDR3 length is 13 residues. Germline loops: CDR1 SGHTA, CDR2 FQGTGA. CDR3 amino acids: CASKQGVGDTQYF. The CDR3 DNA sequence: TGTGCCAGCAAACAGGGGGTTGGTGATACGCAGTATTTT.

The chain links TRBV29-1 to TRBJ2-1; 10 bases align to TRBD2. V was pared by 6 bases and J by 0 bases, with 2 bases of the junction left unmatched. Germline V CDR1 and CDR2: SQVTM, ANQGSEA. The CDR3 has 14 residues. CDR3 DNA: TGCAGCGTCGCTAGCGGGAGCTCCTACAATGAGCAGTTCTTC. It translates to CSVASGSSYNEQFF.

The rearrangement joins TRBV30 to TRBJ2-6; D remains unclear. The CDR3 has 12 residues. Germline V gives CDR1 GTSNPN, CDR2 SVGIG (reference sequence). Trimming took 5 bases from V and 1 from J, leaving 3 bases between them. CDR3 DNA sequence: TGTGCCTGGGGATCTGGGGCCAACGTCCTGACTTTC. Amino acids: CAWGSGANVLTF.

This rearrangement joins TRBV28 to TRBJ1-1, with D maybe TRBD1 (5 bases). Per the germline V gene, CDR1 is MDHEN and CDR2 is SYDVKM. The CDR3 spans 13 residues. V lost 2 bases to trimming and J lost 3 bases, with 7 bases between them. CDR3: CASSLRGDTEAFF. The CDR3 region has the DNA TGTGCCAGCAGTTTACGGGGGGACACTGAAGCTTTCTTT. Combining the CDR3 with reference TRBV28 and TRBJ1-1 gives the whole variable domain DVKVTQSSRYLVKRTGEKVFLECVQDMDHENMFWYRQDPGLGLRLIYFSYDVKMKEKGDIPEGYSVSREKKERFSLILESASTNQTSMYLCASSLRGDTEAFFGQGTRLTVV.

The gene calls are TRBV5-1 and TRBJ2-3; a possible D gene is TRBD2 (6 bases). Trimming shortened V by 4 bases and J by 12 bases, and 24 bases separated the two germline ends. Per germline, CDR1 SGHRS and CDR2 YFSETQ. The length of the CDR3 is 15 residues. In nucleotides, the CDR3 is TGCGCCAGCAGCGGCCGCGGCAGGCGGGACCATAGACAGTATTTT. Translation: CASSGRGRRDHRQYF.

This clone was found once. The chain is built from TRBV28 and TRBJ2-1; 7 bases map to TRBD1. The CDR3 runs 14 residues. The germline gives CDR1 MDHEN, CDR2 SYDVKM. J was trimmed by 5 bases and V by 6 bases; bases with no gene match: 7. This CDR3 is CASSSTGLDNEQFF. CDR3 bases: TGTGCCAGCAGCTCGACAGGGTTGGACAATGAGCAGTTCTTC.

This clone was counted between two and nine times. This sample also contains other DNA sequences that code for the same CDR3. V and J are TRBV10-3 and TRBJ2-1, with 7 positions matching TRBD2. The CDR3 covers 13 residues. The J segment lost 10 bases and the V segment lost 0 bases, leaving 3 bases of the junction unmatched. Germline-derived CDR1 and CDR2 are ENHRY and SYGVKD. In nucleotides, the CDR3 is TGTGCCATCAGTGAGTCTCGGGGGGACGAGCAGTTCTTC. Translation: CAISESRGDEQFF.

V usage is TRBV6-1 and J usage is TRBJ1-2; D is ambiguous. Germline CDR1 MNHNS, CDR2 SASEGT. V dropped 6 bases and J dropped 8 bases, with 10 bases sitting between them. The CDR3 has 11 residues. The CDR3: CASRVGEGYTF. The CDR3, as DNA: TGTGCCAGCAGAGTAGGCGAAGGCTACACCTTC.

Only one count was recorded for this clone. The CDR3 spells CASSVGQGGTGELFF. The CDR3 DNA is TGTGCCAGCAGTGTGGGGCAGGGGGGAACCGGGGAGCTGTTTTTT. The chain links TRBV2 to TRBJ2-2; perhaps TRBD1 as D (7 bases). The V end was cut by 4 bases, the J end by 5 bases, with 14 bases between. The CDR3 loop spans 15 amino acids. In germline, CDR1 is SNHLY, CDR2 FYNNEI.

The gene calls are TRBV11-3 and TRBJ2-2, with 7 bases lining up with TRBD2. V lost 5 bases to trimming and J lost 3 bases; unmatched junction nucleotides: 6. The CDR3 consists of 15 residues. Germline lookup yields CDR1 SGHNT and CDR2 YENEEA. The CDR3 nucleotides are TGTGCCAGCAGCGGGCGGGAGTGGGACACCGGGGAGCTGTTTTTT. Its translation is CASSGREWDTGELFF. The full variable domain, rest sourced from reference TRBV11-3 and TRBJ2-2, is EAGVVQSPRYKIIEKKQPVAFWCNPISGHNTLYWYLQNLGQGPELLIRYENEEAVDDSQLPKDRFSAERLKGVDSTLKIQPAELGDSAVYLCASSGREWDTGELFFGEGSRLTVL.

This clone has a single count. The J gene is TRBJ2-1, the V gene TRBV20-1; unclear D gene. The V gene's germline CDR1 is DFQATT and CDR2 SNEGSKA (reference sequence). The CDR3 sequence is 11 residues long. The V gene lost 6 bases and the J gene lost 8 bases, with 11 bases spanning the gap. CDR3 DNA sequence: TGCAGTGCGACCGGGTGGGATGAGCAGTTCTTC. Its translation: CSATGWDEQFF.

The chain joins TRBV19 to TRBJ2-4; TRBD2 aligns across 13 bases. The V gene end was trimmed by 5 bases and the J gene end by 4 bases; junction bases not matched to a gene: 5. This CDR3 spans 16 amino acids. Germline CDR1 is LNHDA and CDR2 is SQIVND (reference sequence). The CDR3 sequence: CASSLLAGGPKNIQYF. CDR3 bases: TGTGCCAGTAGTTTACTAGCGGGAGGGCCTAAAAACATTCAGTACTTC. Complete variable domain (other parts from reference TRBV19 and TRBJ2-4): DGGITQSPKYLFRKEGQNVTLSCEQNLNHDAMYWYRQDPGQGLRLIYYSQIVNDFQKGDIAEGYSVSREKKESFPLTVTSAQKNPTAFYLCASSLLAGGPKNIQYFGAGTRLSVL.

A note on this clone: Given a much more abundant clone one base away, this may be a read error. J is TRBJ1-5 and V is TRBV28, with 7 bases identical to TRBD1. V shed 6 bases and J 4 bases; nucleotides not matched to a gene: 3. CDR3 length: 13 residues. Germline CDR1 and CDR2: MDHEN and SYDVKM. CDR3 DNA sequence: TGTGCCAGCAGCCGGGACAGAAATCAGCCCCAGCATTTT. It yields the protein CASSRDRNQPQHF.

V is TRBV27 and J is TRBJ1-4; D not resolved. The CDR3 extends over 14 amino acids. CDR1 and CDR2 (germline): MNHEY, SMNVEV (reference sequence). V was cut by 0 bases and J by 8 bases, with 10 bases left in between. The CDR3 here is CASSLSGTLEKLFF. CDR3 sequence (DNA): TGTGCCAGCAGTTTATCGGGTACCCTGGAAAAACTGTTTTTT.

The rearrangement links TRBV20-1 to TRBJ2-7; the D gene is possibly TRBD2 (5 bases). The germline V gene has CDR1 DFQATT and CDR2 SNEGSKA (reference sequence). V was clipped by 3 bases and J by 5 bases, with 8 bases between them. CDR3 size: 11 residues. CDR3 in DNA: TGCAGTGCTAGCGGGGTGGACGAGCAGTACTTC. This encodes CSASGVDEQYF.

The chain couples TRBV7-8 to TRBJ2-7; D not resolved. The V end lost 1 base, the J end lost 8 bases, and 9 bases lay between the germline ends. The CDR3 length is 12 residues. The germline CDR1 and CDR2 sequences are SGHVS and FQNEAQ. CDR3: CASSLESHQQYF. For the CDR3, the DNA is TGTGCCAGCAGCTTAGAAAGTCATCAGCAGTACTTC. The entire variable domain, with the rest obtained from reference TRBV7-8 and TRBJ2-7, is as follows: GAGVSQSPRYKVAKRGQDVALRCDPISGHVSLFWYQQALGQGPEFLTYFQNEAQLDKSGLPSDRFFAERPEGSVSTLKIQRTQQEDSAVYLCASSLESHQQYFGPGTRLTVT.

This clone has a handful of counts. The rearrangement joins TRBV28 to TRBJ2-2, with D perhaps TRBD1 or TRBD2 (5 bases each). CDR1 is MDHEN and CDR2 is SYDVKM in the germline V gene. The CDR3 length is 14 residues. V lost 6 bases and J 6 bases, leaving 14 bases between the germline ends. This CDR3 is CASRSRELAGELFF. The CDR3 region has the DNA TGTGCCAGCAGGTCCAGGGAGTTGGCCGGGGAGCTGTTTTTT.

The rearrangement joins TRBV15 to TRBJ2-7, with 10 bases aligning to TRBD1. This CDR3 has 17 residues. The trim removed 5 bases at V and 2 bases at J, leaving 12 bases unmatched. The germline V gene has CDR1 LNHNV and CDR2 YYDKDF (reference sequence). The CDR3 here is CATSYASPGQGAYEQYF. In DNA form, the CDR3 reads TGTGCCACCAGCTACGCCAGCCCAGGACAGGGGGCCTACGAGCAGTACTTC.

This clone was seen more than once but under ten times. The chain links TRBV5-1 to TRBJ2-1; the match to TRBD2 covers 8 bases. CDR1 and CDR2 from the germline V gene are SGHRS and YFSETQ. The CDR3 runs 19 residues. V was clipped by 4 bases and J by 4 bases; unmatched bases: 19. In nucleotides, the CDR3 is TGCGCCAGCAGCCTCCGGACACCTAAGGCCGAGCGGGAGTACAATGAGCAGTTCTTC. Translation: CASSLRTPKAEREYNEQFF.

This rearrangement joins TRBV27 to TRBJ2-3; the D gene could be TRBD1 or TRBD2 (5 bases each). CDR1 and CDR2 from the germline V gene are MNHEY and SMNVEV (reference sequence). V was cut by 5 bases and J by 4 bases, with 19 bases left in between. The CDR3 runs 16 residues. CDR3 sequence: CASSLTASWDADTQYF. The CDR3 DNA sequence: TGTGCCAGCAGTCTGACGGCTAGCTGGGACGCAGATACGCAGTATTTT.